One and the same sample provided the 20 T cell receptor beta chains below, sequenced in a study of technical replicates of blood from several donors. The method was immunoSEQ multiplex PCR; TCRdb's version includes in-frame clones alone and lacks a portion of them. The table includes 75,000 to 95,000 clones, about 89% detected once. Sample: T cells isolated from PBMCs. The receptors stem from a human donor in good health.

The chain carries TRBV7-3 and TRBJ2-2; 7 bases align to TRBD2. Germline V lookup: CDR1 SGHTA, CDR2 FQGTGA. The V gene end was trimmed by 2 bases and the J gene end by 2 bases; junction bases not matched to a gene: 5. There are 16 residues in the CDR3. DNA of the CDR3: TGTGCCAGCAGCTTATTTCCGGGAGGTAACACCGGGGAGCTGTTTTTT. It yields the protein CASSLFPGGNTGELFF.

The chain combines TRBV7-9 with TRBJ2-1; maybe TRBD2 (5 bases). CDR1 SEHNR and CDR2 FQNEAQ come from the germline V gene (reference sequence). The CDR3 consists of 15 residues. Trimming cost V 8 bases and J 3 bases, with 17 bases left between them. This CDR3 reads CASDSAAIFYNEQFF. CDR3 in DNA: TGTGCCAGCGATTCAGCGGCCATTTTCTACAATGAGCAGTTCTTC. Combining the CDR3 with reference TRBV7-9 and TRBJ2-1 gives the whole variable domain DTGVSQNPRHKITKRGQNVTFRCDPISEHNRLYWYRQTLGQGPEFLTYFQNEAQLEKSRLLSDRFSAERPKGSFSTLEIQRTEQGDSAMYLCASDSAAIFYNEQFFGPGTRLTVL.

The V call is TRBV11-3, the J call TRBJ2-7, with 11 bases fitting TRBD2. Germline CDR1 SGHNT, CDR2 YENEEA. The V segment lost 5 bases and the J segment 9 bases; nucleotides outside the gene matches: 9. The CDR3 has 14 residues. The CDR3 nucleotides read TGTGCCAGCAGCAACATAGCGGGAGGGCTAGGGCAGTACTTC. Its translation: CASSNIAGGLGQYF. Combining the CDR3 with reference TRBV11-3 and TRBJ2-7 gives the whole variable domain EAGVVQSPRYKIIEKKQPVAFWCNPISGHNTLYWYLQNLGQGPELLIRYENEEAVDDSQLPKDRFSAERLKGVDSTLKIQPAELGDSAVYLCASSNIAGGLGQYFGPGTRLTVT.

This clone was found once. The V call is TRBV2, the J call TRBJ2-7; a possible D gene is TRBD2 (5 bases). The CDR3 runs to 15 residues. V shed 6 bases and J shed 0 bases, with 15 bases lying between them. Per germline, CDR1 SNHLY and CDR2 FYNNEI. Written as DNA, the CDR3 is TGTGCCAGCAGCGATCGGACTGCTGACTCCTACGAGCAGTACTTC. Amino acids: CASSDRTADSYEQYF.

V gene TRBV12-5 combines with J gene TRBJ2-5; 9 positions match TRBD1. V gave up 5 bases and J gave up 4 bases; unmatched junction bases: 5. Germline loops: CDR1 LGHNT, CDR2 FRNRAP. This CDR3 comprises 14 residues. The CDR3: CASGAGQGIETQYF. The CDR3 DNA follows: TGTGCTAGTGGTGCCGGACAGGGGATAGAGACCCAGTACTTC.

The chain links TRBV6-4 to TRBJ2-5; 10 nucleotides align to TRBD2. The germline gives CDR1 MRHNA, CDR2 SNTAGT. CDR3 length: 17 amino acids. V shed 7 bases, J shed 1 base, and the junction held 12 bases outside the gene matches. The CDR3 bases are TGTGCCAGCATTCAGGCTAGCGGGAGAAGTTCCCAAGAGACCCAGTACTTC. Encoded protein: CASIQASGRSSQETQYF.

The chain carries TRBV9 and TRBJ2-5; 13 bases line up with TRBD2. This CDR3 region has 20 residues. Germline CDR1 is SGDLS and CDR2 is YYNGEE. V gave up 0 bases and J gave up 5 bases; unmatched junction bases: 16. The CDR3 DNA reads as TGTGCCAGCAGCGTAGGGGTGGGGACTAGCGGGGCCTTAAGGGACGAGACCCAGTACTTC. This sequence encodes CASSVGVGTSGALRDETQYF. Full variable domain (outside the CDR3, taken from reference TRBV9 and TRBJ2-5): DSGVTQTPKHLITATGQRVTLRCSPRSGDLSVYWYQQSLDQGLQFLIQYYNGEERAKGNILERFSAQQFPDLHSELNLSSLELGDSALYFCASSVGVGTSGALRDETQYFGPGTRLLVL.

This clone was recorded once. The V gene is TRBV7-9, the J gene TRBJ2-7, with D perhaps matching TRBD2 (6 bases). Trimming shortened V by 1 base and J by 5 bases, and 9 bases separated the two germline ends. CDR3 length: 13 residues. CDR1 SEHNR and CDR2 FQNEAQ come from the germline V gene (reference sequence). CDR3 protein: CASSLGRGDEQYF. DNA for the CDR3: TGTGCCAGCAGCTTAGGGCGGGGAGACGAGCAGTACTTC.

The V and J genes are TRBV11-3 and TRBJ1-4; a weak D match, TRBD1 (6 bases). From germline, CDR1 is SGHNT and CDR2 YENEEA. This CDR3 has 17 amino acids. V was trimmed by 3 bases and J by 5 bases, leaving 19 bases between them. CDR3: CASSFYYRDHGNEKLFF. In DNA form, the CDR3 reads TGTGCCAGCAGCTTTTATTACAGGGATCATGGAAATGAAAAACTGTTTTTT.

This chain connects TRBV9 to TRBJ2-3, with D unclear. Germline loops: CDR1 SGDLS, CDR2 YYNGEE. The CDR3 consists of 15 residues. The V end was cut by 2 bases, the J end by 0 bases, with 10 bases between. The CDR3 DNA reads TGTGCCAGCAGCGTTTGGTTCGGGAGCACAGATACGCAGTATTTT. This codes for CASSVWFGSTDTQYF.

CDR3 loop: CASTHSSFPTYTQYF. In DNA form, the CDR3 reads TGTGCCAGCACTCATAGTAGTTTTCCCACGTATACGCAGTATTTT. The chain is built from TRBV7-9 and TRBJ2-3; unclear D gene. The CDR3 spans 15 residues. V was cut by 7 bases and J by 7 bases, with 21 bases left in between. Germline CDR1 is SEHNR and CDR2 is FQNEAQ (reference sequence).

The rearrangement uses TRBV30 and TRBJ2-2; maybe TRBD2 (5 bases). The V end was cut by 2 bases, the J end by 6 bases, with 13 bases between. This CDR3 is built from 14 residues. CDR1 and CDR2 from the germline V gene are GTSNPN and SVGIG (reference sequence). The chain's CDR3 is CAWSLRLEAGELFF. DNA for the CDR3: TGTGCCTGGAGTCTAAGGTTGGAGGCCGGGGAGCTGTTTTTT.

The chain is built from TRBV7-9 and TRBJ2-7; possible D gene TRBD2, 5 bases. The CDR3 consists of 14 residues. Between the trimmed V and J ends, which lost 5 bases and 3 bases, there was a span of 14 bases. Germline CDR1 is SEHNR and CDR2 is FQNEAQ (reference sequence). CDR3 sequence reads: CASSVQLVHYEQYF. CDR3 nucleotides: TGTGCCAGCAGCGTTCAACTAGTCCACTACGAGCAGTACTTC.

This clone was detected a few times. The CDR3 sequence is CSAKDRVSTEAFF. The CDR3 nucleotides read TGCAGCGCTAAGGACAGGGTGAGCACTGAAGCTTTCTTT. J is TRBJ1-1 and V is TRBV29-1; 8 nucleotides match TRBD1. This CDR3 spans 13 amino acids. From germline, CDR1 is SQVTM and CDR2 ANQGSEA. Trimming cost V 7 bases and J 4 bases; bases outside gene matches: 8.

The rearrangement joins TRBV6-5 to TRBJ2-3; perhaps TRBD2 as D (5 bases). The germline gives CDR1 MNHEY, CDR2 SVGAGI. The CDR3 loop spans 16 amino acids. Trimming took off 0 bases at V and 7 bases at J, with 17 bases between the two ends. For the CDR3, the DNA is TGTGCCAGCAGTTACTCGATGAACTCGCGGGTGAATACGCAGTATTTT. Translating it yields CASSYSMNSRVNTQYF.

This clone showed up just a few times. The chain links TRBV29-1 to TRBJ2-3, with 7 positions matching TRBD1. CDR3 length: 15 amino acids. With V trimmed by 2 bases and J by 2 bases, 7 bases remained unmatched. In germline, CDR1 is SQVTM, CDR2 ANQGSEA. CDR3 loop: CSVERDRDFTDTQYF. CDR3 sequence (DNA): TGCAGCGTTGAAAGGGACAGAGACTTCACAGATACGCAGTATTTT.

The chain links TRBV2 to TRBJ2-3; 9 nucleotides align to TRBD2. CDR1 SNHLY and CDR2 FYNNEI come from the germline V gene. With 5 bases clipped from V and 2 bases from J, the junction kept 14 bases outside the gene matches. This CDR3 spans 18 amino acids. CDR3 sequence reads: CASSPLLREGLTTDTQYF. The CDR3 nucleotides are TGTGCCAGCAGTCCGCTGTTGCGGGAGGGCCTCACCACAGATACGCAGTATTTT.

The rearrangement uses TRBV7-3 and TRBJ2-1, with 9 bases fitting TRBD2. CDR1 is SGHTA and CDR2 is FQGTGA in the germline V gene. The V gene end was trimmed by 5 bases and the J gene end by 0 bases; junction bases not matched to a gene: 5. This CDR3 is 16 amino acids long. Here the CDR3 reads CASSTGSGSSYNEQFF. CDR3 bases: TGTGCCAGCAGCACTGGTAGCGGGAGCTCCTACAATGAGCAGTTCTTC.

The chain joins TRBV28 to TRBJ1-4; unclear D gene. CDR1 MDHEN and CDR2 SYDVKM come from the germline V gene. Trimming pared 3 bases from V and 0 bases from J, leaving 8 bases between. The CDR3 extends over 15 amino acids. CDR3 nucleotide sequence: TGTGCCAGCAGTTTCCAACCGGCAACTAATGAAAAACTGTTTTTT. Encoded protein: CASSFQPATNEKLFF.

V gene TRBV11-2 combines with J gene TRBJ2-3, with D unclear. The V gene's germline CDR1 is SGHAT and CDR2 FQNNGV. With 1 base removed from V and 5 bases from J, the gap between germline ends came to 10 bases. The CDR3 spans 14 residues. Here the CDR3 DNA reads TGTGCCAGCAGCTTAGGATTAACGGGAGATACGCAGTATTTT. Its protein is CASSLGLTGDTQYF.